These T cell receptor beta chains were read from a single sample in a study of CDR3 diversity in severe acne. TCRdb analysed the PCR reads with MiXCR anew, one entry per CDR3 protein. Of over 85,000 distinct CDR3 sequences detected, around 53% appear once; the ten largest clones hold 9.5% to 15%. Material for sequencing was blood. The source of these receptors is a male donor with acne. Both conserved end residues are part of each CDR3. D genes are given only for firm matches. Clone size is shown for a subset of rows, as once, few, many or a class of expanded clone.

V gene: TRBV7-9; D gene: TRBD1; J gene: TRBJ2-3; clone size: .; CDR3 protein: CASRPQDRGLHSTDTQYF
V gene: TRBV6-2/TRBV6-3; D gene: .; J gene: TRBJ2-7; clone size: .; CDR3 protein: CASSYVGQASEQYF
V gene: TRBV7-8; D gene: TRBD2; J gene: TRBJ2-2; clone size: few; CDR3 protein: CASSPPSGRNTGELFF
V gene: TRBV7-9; D gene: TRBD1; J gene: TRBJ1-1; clone size: .; CDR3 protein: CASSFGGGQGAKAFF
V gene: TRBV5-1; D gene: .; J gene: TRBJ2-1; clone size: many; CDR3 protein: CASSFRGDEQFF
V gene: TRBV7-2; D gene: TRBD1; J gene: TRBJ2-7; clone size: .; CDR3 protein: CASSLRTGGHEQYF
V gene: TRBV7-6; D gene: .; J gene: TRBJ1-2; clone size: .; CDR3 protein: CASSLTGLGYTF
V gene: TRBV6-5; D gene: .; J gene: TRBJ1-1; clone size: few; CDR3 protein: CAISESRVTEAFF
V gene: TRBV10-2; D gene: .; J gene: TRBJ1-2; clone size: .; CDR3 protein: CASRRDYGYTF
V gene: TRBV6-2/TRBV6-3; D gene: TRBD2; J gene: TRBJ2-3; clone size: many; CDR3 protein: CASTDRGEADTQYF
V gene: TRBV5-6; D gene: .; J gene: TRBJ2-1; clone size: many; CDR3 protein: CASSLLETAAYNEQFF
V gene: TRBV20-1; D gene: TRBD1; J gene: TRBJ1-6; clone size: few; CDR3 protein: CSARDRTGRNSPLHF
V gene: TRBV6-1; D gene: TRBD2; J gene: TRBJ2-5; clone size: few; CDR3 protein: CASTRTSGRQGTQYF
V gene: TRBV11-2; D gene: .; J gene: TRBJ2-3; clone size: once; CDR3 protein: CASSLGGFAQDTQYF
V gene: TRBV15; D gene: TRBD2; J gene: TRBJ2-1; clone size: .; CDR3 protein: CATSSGTGTRAEQFF
V gene: TRBV9; D gene: TRBD2; J gene: TRBJ2-5; clone size: .; CDR3 protein: CASRGLAGEETQYF
V gene: TRBV13; D gene: TRBD1; J gene: TRBJ1-1; clone size: .; CDR3 protein: CASSLWGSGGTGVTEAFF
V gene: TRBV10-2; D gene: .; J gene: TRBJ1-2; clone size: .; CDR3 protein: CASSDRNNYGYTF
V gene: TRBV7-9; D gene: .; J gene: TRBJ2-7; clone size: .; CDR3 protein: CASSFLSNYEQYF
V gene: TRBV20-1; D gene: .; J gene: TRBJ1-6; clone size: many; CDR3 protein: CSARGAANSPLHF
V gene: TRBV6-5; D gene: TRBD1; J gene: TRBJ2-7; clone size: .; CDR3 protein: CASRPTGGLYEQYF
V gene: TRBV7-7; D gene: TRBD2; J gene: TRBJ2-2; clone size: few; CDR3 protein: CASSPTSVTNTGELFF
V gene: TRBV5-6; D gene: TRBD2; J gene: TRBJ2-3; clone size: few; CDR3 protein: CASSWTSGRGWGTDTQYF
V gene: TRBV10-2; D gene: TRBD2; J gene: TRBJ2-7; clone size: few; CDR3 protein: CASTKRGGPDYEQYF
V gene: TRBV28; D gene: TRBD1; J gene: TRBJ2-1; clone size: few; CDR3 protein: CASRGTLAYNEQFF
V gene: TRBV14; D gene: .; J gene: TRBJ2-1; clone size: many; CDR3 protein: CASSPGPEQFF
V gene: TRBV7-2; D gene: TRBD1; J gene: TRBJ1-2; clone size: .; CDR3 protein: CASSQDRGYLVSGYTF
V gene: TRBV19; D gene: TRBD2; J gene: TRBJ2-2; clone size: few; CDR3 protein: CASTQRDRNTGELFF
V gene: TRBV12-3/TRBV12-4; D gene: .; J gene: TRBJ2-7; clone size: few; CDR3 protein: CASSYDTTSYEQYF
V gene: TRBV5-4; D gene: TRBD2; J gene: TRBJ2-5; clone size: few; CDR3 protein: CASSRLAGVEEETQYF
V gene: TRBV30; D gene: .; J gene: TRBJ2-7; clone size: many; CDR3 protein: CAWSGAGAYEQYF
V gene: TRBV7-9; D gene: .; J gene: TRBJ2-3; clone size: few; CDR3 protein: CASSPGVGDTQYF
V gene: TRBV10-3; D gene: TRBD1; J gene: TRBJ1-5; clone size: .; CDR3 protein: CASNYGTGSQPQHF
V gene: TRBV25-1; D gene: .; J gene: TRBJ1-3; clone size: .; CDR3 protein: CASSGQASSGNTIYF
V gene: TRBV20-1; D gene: TRBD2; J gene: TRBJ2-5; clone size: medium-sized; CDR3 protein: CSVAGLVGQETQYF